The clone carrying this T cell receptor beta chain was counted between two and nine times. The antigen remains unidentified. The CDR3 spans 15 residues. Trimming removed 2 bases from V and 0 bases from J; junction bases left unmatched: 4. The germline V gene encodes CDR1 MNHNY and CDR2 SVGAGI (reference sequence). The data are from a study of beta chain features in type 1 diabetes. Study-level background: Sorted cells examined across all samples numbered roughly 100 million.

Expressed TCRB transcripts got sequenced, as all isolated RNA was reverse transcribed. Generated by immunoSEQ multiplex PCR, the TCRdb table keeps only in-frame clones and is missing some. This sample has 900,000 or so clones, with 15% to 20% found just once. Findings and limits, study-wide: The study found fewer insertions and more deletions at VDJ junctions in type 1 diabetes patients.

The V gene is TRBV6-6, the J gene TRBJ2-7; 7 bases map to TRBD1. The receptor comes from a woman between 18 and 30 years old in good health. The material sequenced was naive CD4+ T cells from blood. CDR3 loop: CASSYKTGVSYEQYF. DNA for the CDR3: TGTGCCAGCAGTTACAAAACAGGGGTCTCCTACGAGCAGTACTTC.